Included here is one T cell receptor (beta chain) sequence, with context. Its matching antigen is unknown. RNA transcripts served as template for amplifying TCR beta CDR3 sequences. The first-round RT-PCR employed HTBI primers together with the Qiagen OneStep RT-PCR kit. A multiplex PCR was then performed as the second round. In TCRdb, the multiplex PCR reads were re-called with MiXCR into one record per CDR3 protein. The repertoire holds over a million distinct CDR3 sequences, with 36% as singletons. The sample belongs to a study of Graves' ophthalmopathy and Graves' hyperthyroidism. Study results and caveats: Most expanded clonotypes from thyroid (those above 0.001 frequency) were also found in blood. The model's ophthalmopathy progression predictions had less than 71% sensitivity and 72.22% specificity.

CDR1 MDHEN and CDR2 SYDVKM come from the germline V gene. V was shortened by 5 bases and J by 3 bases, with 17 bases between the two germline ends. The CDR3 extends over 15 amino acids. J is TRBJ2-7 and V is TRBV28; D may be TRBD2 (6 bases). This TCR derives from an adult man with Graves' hyperthyroidism. Sequenced material: peripheral blood or thyroid tissue (not recorded which). This chain's CDR3 is CASSPPGSGSYEQYF. The CDR3 bases are TGTGCCAGCAGTCCCCCGGGGTCCGGGAGCTACGAGCAGTACTTC.